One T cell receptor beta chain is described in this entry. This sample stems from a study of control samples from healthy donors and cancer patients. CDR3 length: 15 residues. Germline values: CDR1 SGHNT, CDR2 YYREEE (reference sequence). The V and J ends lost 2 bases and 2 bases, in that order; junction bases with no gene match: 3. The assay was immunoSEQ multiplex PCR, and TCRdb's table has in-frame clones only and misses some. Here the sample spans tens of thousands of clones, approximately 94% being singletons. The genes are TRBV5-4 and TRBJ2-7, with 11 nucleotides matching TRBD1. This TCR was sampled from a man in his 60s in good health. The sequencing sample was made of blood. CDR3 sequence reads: CASSLGQGAPYEQYF. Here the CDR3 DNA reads TGTGCCAGCAGCTTAGGACAGGGGGCCCCCTACGAGCAGTACTTC.